The 2 T cell receptor beta chains listed next were all sequenced from one sample in a study of blood T cells in healthy people across ages. Primed by a sample-barcoded 5' primer and a J-beta primer mix, a second PCR proceeded for about 6 to 11 cycles. TCRdb called the 5' RACE reads again in MiXCR, with one record for every CDR3 protein. The repertoire includes roughly 800,000 distinct CDR3 sequences, more than 20% of them detected once, and roughly a tenth sits in the top ten. The sample also formed part of further work on T cells of mothers and their children.

The sequencing sample was made of blood. These receptor sequences come from a boy aged 5-17 years in good health.

This clonotype is a singleton in its sample. The rearrangement joins TRBV29-1 to TRBJ1-1; D remains unclear. The germline CDR1 and CDR2 sequences are SQVTM and ANQGSEA. V lost 3 bases, J lost 0 bases, and 8 bases lay in between. This CDR3 contains 13 residues. CDR3 nucleotides: TGCAGCGTTGAGGAGGAAATGAACACTGAAGCTTTCTTT. Protein sequence: CSVEEEMNTEAFF.

This clonotype showed up just once. The chain recombines TRBV20-1 with TRBJ2-3; D may be TRBD2 (6 bases). The CDR3 totals 13 residues. Trimming cost V 6 bases and J 4 bases, with 14 bases left between them. The V gene's germline CDR1 is DFQATT and CDR2 SNEGSKA (reference sequence). DNA of the CDR3: TGCAGTGCCCCGGAGGGCGCCGCAGATACGCAGTATTTT. It yields the protein CSAPEGAADTQYF.